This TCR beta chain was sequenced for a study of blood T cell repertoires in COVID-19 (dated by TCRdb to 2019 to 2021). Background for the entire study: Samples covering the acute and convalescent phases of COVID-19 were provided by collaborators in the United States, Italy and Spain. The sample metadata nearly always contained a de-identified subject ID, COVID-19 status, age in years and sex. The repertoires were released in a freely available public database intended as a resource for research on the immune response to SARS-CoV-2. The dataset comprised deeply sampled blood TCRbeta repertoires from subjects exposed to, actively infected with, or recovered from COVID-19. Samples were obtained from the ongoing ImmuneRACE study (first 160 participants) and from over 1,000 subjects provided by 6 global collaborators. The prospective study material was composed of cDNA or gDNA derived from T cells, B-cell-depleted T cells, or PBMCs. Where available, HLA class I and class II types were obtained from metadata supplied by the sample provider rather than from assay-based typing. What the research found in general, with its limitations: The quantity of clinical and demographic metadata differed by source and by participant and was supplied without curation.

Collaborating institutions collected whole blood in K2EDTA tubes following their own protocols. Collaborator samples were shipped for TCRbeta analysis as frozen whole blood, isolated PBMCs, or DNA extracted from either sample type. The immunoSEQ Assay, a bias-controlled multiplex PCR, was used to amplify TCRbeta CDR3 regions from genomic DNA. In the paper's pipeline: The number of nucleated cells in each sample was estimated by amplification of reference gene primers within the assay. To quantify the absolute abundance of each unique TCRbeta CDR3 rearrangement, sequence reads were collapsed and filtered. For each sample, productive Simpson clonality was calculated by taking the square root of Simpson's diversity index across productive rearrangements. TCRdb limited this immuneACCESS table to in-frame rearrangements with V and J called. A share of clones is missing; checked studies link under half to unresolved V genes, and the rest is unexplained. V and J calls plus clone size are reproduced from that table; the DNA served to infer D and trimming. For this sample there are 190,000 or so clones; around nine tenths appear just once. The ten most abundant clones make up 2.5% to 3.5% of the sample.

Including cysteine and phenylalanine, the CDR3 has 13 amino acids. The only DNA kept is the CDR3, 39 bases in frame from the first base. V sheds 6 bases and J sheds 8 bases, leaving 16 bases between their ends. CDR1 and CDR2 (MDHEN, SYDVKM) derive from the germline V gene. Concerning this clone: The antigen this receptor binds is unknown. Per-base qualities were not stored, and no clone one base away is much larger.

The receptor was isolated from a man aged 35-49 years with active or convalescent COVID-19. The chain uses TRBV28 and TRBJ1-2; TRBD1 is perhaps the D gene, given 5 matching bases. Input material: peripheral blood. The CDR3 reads CASSPPGRGGYTF. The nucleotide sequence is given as TGTGCCAGCAGCCCACCCGGAAGGGGCGGCTACACCTTC.